Listed here is a single T cell receptor (beta chain). Its antigen remains unidentified. The sample comes from a study of OX40 agonist ivuxolimab in advanced cancers. Study-level background: Participants, 82.7% male, averaged about 59 years of age, ranging from about 23 to 90.

Only in-frame clones appear in the TCRdb table, and some are missing; sequencing was by immunoSEQ multiplex PCR. The repertoire consists of more than 50,000 clones, with around nine tenths occurring once and the leading ten covering less than 0.45%. There are 14 residues in the CDR3. J was trimmed by 8 bases and V by 4 bases; bases with no gene match: 10. Germline lookup yields CDR1 SGHRS and CDR2 YFSETQ. Whole-study results and caveats: The 0.1-3.0 mg/kg partial responders had among the lowest clonal expansion. Averaging showed that CD8+ T cells had more expanded clones than CD4+ did.

The chain combines TRBV5-1 with TRBJ1-2, with TRBD1 matching 8 bases. The sequencing here drew on CD4+ or CD8+ T cells sorted from blood, taken in a trial of the OX40 agonist ivuxolimab. This receptor was obtained from an adult with an advanced solid tumor such as melanoma, head and neck, liver or kidney cancer. CDR3 bases: TGCGCCAGCAGCCCGACAGGGGATTTAAGAGGCTACACCTTC. Amino acids: CASSPTGDLRGYTF.